One sample yielded the 10 T cell receptor beta chains listed below, sequenced in a study of beta chain features in type 1 diabetes. Since all of the isolated RNA was reverse transcribed, expressed TCRB transcripts were what got sequenced. The assay was immunoSEQ multiplex PCR, and TCRdb's table has in-frame clones only and misses some. The sample carries 600,000 to 700,000 clones, around 12% recorded once. The antigens for these receptors are not known. Overall study findings and caveats: All four CD4+ subsets from Type 1 diabetes patients carried moderately but significantly shorter TCRB CDR3s.

Sequencing used naive CD4+ T cells from blood. Source of these receptors: a man aged 25-45 years with type 1 diabetes.

This clone was observed a few times. The chain employs TRBV29-1 and TRBJ2-5; 7 bases match TRBD1. Near its end, the DNA agrees better with TRBJ2-7, so the J call may be wrong. The CDR3 extends over 14 amino acids. CDR1 and CDR2 (germline): SQVTM, ANQGSEA. CDR3 sequence: CSVSTGWESYEQYF. DNA for the CDR3: TGCAGCGTTTCGACAGGGTGGGAATCCTACGAGCAGTACTTC.

The table lists this clone with a few counts. V and J are TRBV18 and TRBJ1-4, with unresolved D. The CDR3 extends over 16 amino acids. Germline CDR1 and CDR2: KGHSH and LQKENI. V gave up 0 bases and J gave up 5 bases, with 13 bases separating them. CDR3 DNA: TGTGCCAGCTCACCACCCGCGTCACAAGGCAATGAAAAACTGTTTTTT. This translates into CASSPPASQGNEKLFF.

This clone was counted only a few times. The chain has TRBV9 and TRBJ1-6, with D possibly TRBD1 on 5 matching bases. Germline-derived CDR1 and CDR2 are SGDLS and YYNGEE. Trimming took 7 bases from V and 4 from J, leaving 9 bases between them. CDR3 length equals 13 residues. DNA of the CDR3: TGTGCCAGCGGGGGACTGTATAATTCACCCCTCCACTTT. The encoded protein is CASGGLYNSPLHF.

The rearrangement uses TRBV29-1 and TRBJ1-5; D is unresolved. CDR3 length equals 16 residues. Trimming removed 7 bases at V and 2 bases at J, with 21 bases between. CDR1 is SQVTM, CDR2 ANQGSEA, per germline. The CDR3 DNA reads as TGCAGCGAACCAAAGGGAGGAGGGTTGTGCAATCAGCCCCAGCATTTT. It encodes CSEPKGGGLCNQPQHF.

The table lists this clone with a few counts. The chain joins TRBV2 to TRBJ1-6; D is possibly TRBD1 (5 bases). V gave up 6 bases and J gave up 2 bases, with 14 bases separating them. The CDR3 totals 16 residues. Germline CDR1 is SNHLY and CDR2 is FYNNEI. The CDR3 region has the DNA TGTGCCAGCAGGGACGCATCCAGGGCCTATAATTCACCCCTCCACTTT. This sequence encodes CASRDASRAYNSPLHF. Using reference TRBV2 and TRBJ1-6 for the parts outside the CDR3, the full variable domain is EPEVTQTPSHQVTQMGQEVILRCVPISNHLYFYWYRQILGQKVEFLVSFYNNEISEKSEIFDDQFSVERPDGSNFTLKIRSTKLEDSAMYFCASRDASRAYNSPLHFGNGTRLTVT.

The J gene is TRBJ1-4, the V gene TRBV11-2, with D unclear. CDR1 is SGHAT and CDR2 is FQNNGV in the germline V gene. The CDR3 length is 14 residues. Trimming cost V 5 bases and J 8 bases, with 15 bases left between them. The CDR3 region has the DNA TGTGCCAGCAGCATTAATGGTGGGGAGGAAAAACTGTTTTTT. Translation: CASSINGGEEKLFF.

This clone was counted a few times. The chain combines TRBV2 with TRBJ2-3; D possibly uses TRBD1 or TRBD2 (5 bases each). V was shortened by 2 bases and J by 11 bases, with 14 bases between the two germline ends. Germline V gives CDR1 SNHLY, CDR2 FYNNEI. The CDR3 consists of 13 residues. CDR3 coding DNA: TGTGCCAGCAGTGAAAGAGACTCAGGGAGGCAGTATTTT. The encoded protein is CASSERDSGRQYF.

This clone has a handful of counts. This chain connects TRBV14 to TRBJ2-1, with 10 bases lining up with TRBD1. CDR1 and CDR2 (germline): SGHDN, FVKESK. The CDR3 is made up of 16 amino acids. J was trimmed by 4 bases and V by 4 bases; bases with no gene match: 7. The CDR3 protein is CASSPMGQGRYNEQFF. CDR3 bases: TGTGCCAGCAGCCCAATGGGACAGGGGCGATACAATGAGCAGTTCTTC.

The chain carries TRBV6-4 and TRBJ1-2; a weak D match, TRBD1 (5 bases). This CDR3 comprises 13 residues. V lost 9 bases to trimming and J lost 4 bases, with 15 bases between them. Germline CDR1 reads MRHNA; CDR2 reads SNTAGT. In DNA, the CDR3 is TGTGCCAGTCGGGACGGTCCCGGCTATGGCTACACCTTC. Protein: CASRDGPGYGYTF.

This clone was found a few times. The chain uses TRBV5-6 and TRBJ1-6, with 8 bases matching TRBD1. Trimming at V came to 4 bases and at J to 13 bases, leaving 10 bases not matched to a gene. Germline-derived CDR1 and CDR2 are SGHDT and YYEEEE. The CDR3 runs to 14 residues. CDR3 nucleotides: TGTGCCAGCAGCGTACGACAGGGGAAGGTGCCCCTCCACTTT. It specifies CASSVRQGKVPLHF. Full variable domain (outside the CDR3, taken from reference TRBV5-6 and TRBJ1-6): DAGVTQSPTHLIKTRGQQVTLRCSPKSGHDTVSWYQQALGQGPQFIFQYYEEEERQRGNFPDRFSGHQFPNYSSELNVNALLLGDSALYLCASSVRQGKVPLHFGNGTRLTVT.